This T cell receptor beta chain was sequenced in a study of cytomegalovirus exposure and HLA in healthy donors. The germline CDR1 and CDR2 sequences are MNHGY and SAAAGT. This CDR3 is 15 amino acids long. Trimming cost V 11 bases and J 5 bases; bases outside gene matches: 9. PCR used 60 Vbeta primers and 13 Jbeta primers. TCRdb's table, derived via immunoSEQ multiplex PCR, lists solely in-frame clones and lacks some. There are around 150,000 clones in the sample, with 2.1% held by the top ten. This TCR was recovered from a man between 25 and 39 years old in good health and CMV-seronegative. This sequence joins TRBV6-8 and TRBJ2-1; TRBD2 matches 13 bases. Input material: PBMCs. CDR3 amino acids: CALPTGTSGNNEQFF. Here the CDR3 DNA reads TGTGCCCTTCCCACCGGGACTAGCGGGAACAATGAGCAGTTCTTC.